The rows below give T cell receptor beta chains drawn from one sample of a study of T cells after yellow fever vaccination. TCRdb re-called the 5' RACE reads with MiXCR, one entry per CDR3 protein. The table lists about 430,000 distinct CDR3 sequences, roughly a sixth of them singletons. The source material was PBMCs, sampled before the yellow fever booster vaccination. These receptors all stem from a young man who received the YFV17D yellow fever vaccine. Both conserved end residues are part of each CDR3. Each record gives: clone size, CDR3 length, V gene, J gene, D gene, CDR3 DNA, CDR3 protein. The D gene is left open where the match is weak. Clone size is stated in some rows and not others, as once, few, many or a class when expanded.

clone size: few; CDR3 length: 13; V gene: TRBV6-1; J gene: TRBJ2-1; D gene: NA; CDR3 DNA: TGTGCCAGCAGTGTCCCATCCTACAATGAGCAGTTCTTC; CDR3 protein: CASSVPSYNEQFF
clone size: few; CDR3 length: 17; V gene: TRBV7-2; J gene: TRBJ1-5; D gene: TRBD1; CDR3 DNA: TGTGCCAGCAGCTTAGCGTCAGGAGGGGGCTTTAGGCAGCCCCAGCATTTT; CDR3 protein: CASSLASGGGFRQPQHF
clone size: few; CDR3 length: 15; V gene: TRBV20-1; J gene: TRBJ2-5; D gene: NA; CDR3 DNA: TGCAGTGCTACACCCACTAGAGTGAGTTTCGAGACCCAGTACTTC; CDR3 protein: CSATPTRVSFETQYF
clone size: few; CDR3 length: 12; V gene: TRBV7-9; J gene: TRBJ2-5; D gene: NA; CDR3 DNA: TGTGCCAGCAGCCGGGTGGCGGAGACCCAGTACTTC; CDR3 protein: CASSRVAETQYF
clone size: NA; CDR3 length: 15; V gene: TRBV4-3; J gene: TRBJ1-1; D gene: NA; CDR3 DNA: TGCGCCAGCAGCCAAGTTGTGACAGCGAACACTGAAGCTTTCTTT; CDR3 protein: CASSQVVTANTEAFF
clone size: few; CDR3 length: 16; V gene: TRBV28; J gene: TRBJ2-3; D gene: TRBD1; CDR3 DNA: TGTGCCAGCGTAAACCCCGGACAGGGGACCCAAGATACGCAGTATTTT; CDR3 protein: CASVNPGQGTQDTQYF
clone size: once; CDR3 length: 15; V gene: TRBV11-1; J gene: TRBJ2-3; D gene: NA; CDR3 DNA: TGTGCCAGCAGCTTCCCTTCGCGGGGCACAGATACGCAGTATTTT; CDR3 protein: CASSFPSRGTDTQYF
clone size: NA; CDR3 length: 15; V gene: TRBV7-9; J gene: TRBJ2-2; D gene: TRBD1; CDR3 DNA: TGTGCCAGCGTGGGGGGACAGGTGAACACCGGGGAGCTGTTTTTT; CDR3 protein: CASVGGQVNTGELFF
clone size: NA; CDR3 length: 13; V gene: TRBV9; J gene: TRBJ2-7; D gene: NA; CDR3 DNA: TGTGCCAGCAGCGAGTCGGTCGGCCACGAGCAGTACTTC; CDR3 protein: CASSESVGHEQYF
clone size: few; CDR3 length: 16; V gene: TRBV5-1; J gene: TRBJ2-2; D gene: TRBD1; CDR3 DNA: TGCGCCAGCAGCTCCCTGGGGACAGAGAACACCGGGGAGCTGTTTTTT; CDR3 protein: CASSSLGTENTGELFF
clone size: many; CDR3 length: 14; V gene: TRBV7-6; J gene: TRBJ1-1; D gene: NA; CDR3 DNA: TGTGCCAGCAGCTTACGGGGAGAGAACACTGAAGCTTTCTTT; CDR3 protein: CASSLRGENTEAFF
clone size: many; CDR3 length: 11; V gene: TRBV20-1; J gene: TRBJ2-5; D gene: TRBD1; CDR3 DNA: TGCAGTGCAATCAGGGGGGAGACCCAGTACTTC; CDR3 protein: CSAIRGETQYF
clone size: few; CDR3 length: 16; V gene: TRBV4-1; J gene: TRBJ1-1; D gene: NA; CDR3 DNA: TGCGCCAGCAGCCAAGATCTCCGGGTGCCGAAGCCCCAAGCTTTCTTT; CDR3 protein: CASSQDLRVPKPQAFF
clone size: NA; CDR3 length: 12; V gene: TRBV20-1; J gene: TRBJ1-1; D gene: NA; CDR3 DNA: TGCAGTGCTAGAGGCGATTGGACTGAAGCTTTCTTT; CDR3 protein: CSARGDWTEAFF
clone size: NA; CDR3 length: 14; V gene: TRBV7-2; J gene: TRBJ2-1; D gene: NA; CDR3 DNA: TGTGCCAGCAGCAAGGGGGACGGCGCAAATGAGCAGTTCTTC; CDR3 protein: CASSKGDGANEQFF
clone size: many; CDR3 length: 20; V gene: TRBV6-6; J gene: TRBJ2-1; D gene: TRBD2; CDR3 DNA: TGTGCCAGCAGTTACGACGTCCCGGGACTAGCGGGGGGGCTTAACAATGAGCAGTTCTTC; CDR3 protein: CASSYDVPGLAGGLNNEQFF
clone size: NA; CDR3 length: 18; V gene: TRBV5-5; J gene: TRBJ2-1; D gene: NA; CDR3 DNA: TGTGCCAGCAGCCGGCCCTATACAACAGGAGCCGCTAGTAATGAGCAGTTCTTC; CDR3 protein: CASSRPYTTGAASNEQFF
clone size: NA; CDR3 length: 14; V gene: TRBV20-1; J gene: TRBJ2-3; D gene: NA; CDR3 DNA: TGCAGTGCTACTATCGGGGGGCCCACAGATACGCAGTATTTT; CDR3 protein: CSATIGGPTDTQYF
clone size: NA; CDR3 length: 14; V gene: TRBV20-1; J gene: TRBJ2-7; D gene: NA; CDR3 DNA: TGCAGTGCCACTCAGCCAACAGGGTCCTACGAGCAGTACTTC; CDR3 protein: CSATQPTGSYEQYF
clone size: few; CDR3 length: 14; V gene: TRBV9; J gene: TRBJ2-2; D gene: NA; CDR3 DNA: TGTGCCAGCAGCGTAGAAACCTACACCGGGGAGCTGTTTTTT; CDR3 protein: CASSVETYTGELFF
clone size: NA; CDR3 length: 13; V gene: TRBV6-6; J gene: TRBJ2-5; D gene: NA; CDR3 DNA: TGTGCCACCCGAGAAGGAGGGCAAGAGACCCAGTACTTC; CDR3 protein: CATREGGQETQYF
clone size: NA; CDR3 length: 16; V gene: TRBV25-1; J gene: TRBJ2-3; D gene: NA; CDR3 DNA: TGTGCCAGCAGTGTAGGTGGGGGCCGACCCACAGATACGCAGTATTTT; CDR3 protein: CASSVGGGRPTDTQYF
clone size: few; CDR3 length: 12; V gene: TRBV9; J gene: TRBJ2-1; D gene: NA; CDR3 DNA: TGTGCCAGCAGCGTAGGTGTCACGGAGCAGTTCTTC; CDR3 protein: CASSVGVTEQFF
clone size: NA; CDR3 length: 14; V gene: TRBV7-3; J gene: TRBJ2-1; D gene: TRBD2; CDR3 DNA: TGTGCCAGCAGCCGGTGGACTAGCGGCAATGAGCAGTTCTTC; CDR3 protein: CASSRWTSGNEQFF
clone size: NA; CDR3 length: 13; V gene: TRBV6-5; J gene: TRBJ2-5; D gene: NA; CDR3 DNA: TGTGCCAGCAGTTATGGCGTATCGGAGACCCAGTACTTC; CDR3 protein: CASSYGVSETQYF
clone size: NA; CDR3 length: 16; V gene: TRBV24-1; J gene: TRBJ2-5; D gene: TRBD1; CDR3 DNA: TGTGCCACCAGTGATCCCACGAGGGGGCGAGGAGAGACCCAGTACTTC; CDR3 protein: CATSDPTRGRGETQYF
clone size: NA; CDR3 length: 14; V gene: TRBV24-1; J gene: TRBJ1-2; D gene: TRBD1; CDR3 DNA: TGTGCCACCAGTGACTCGGGACAGAACTATGGCTACACCTTC; CDR3 protein: CATSDSGQNYGYTF
clone size: few; CDR3 length: 14; V gene: TRBV20-1; J gene: TRBJ2-2; D gene: NA; CDR3 DNA: TGCAGTGCCGCAGGGTGGTGGAACACCGGGGAGCTGTTTTTT; CDR3 protein: CSAAGWWNTGELFF
clone size: NA; CDR3 length: 15; V gene: TRBV18; J gene: TRBJ1-1; D gene: NA; CDR3 DNA: TGTGCCAGCTCACCACGACAGTCACAGAACACTGAAGCTTTCTTT; CDR3 protein: CASSPRQSQNTEAFF
clone size: few; CDR3 length: 15; V gene: TRBV6-5; J gene: TRBJ2-5; D gene: NA; CDR3 DNA: TGTGCCAGCAGTTATGGACATGGGGGCGGAGAGACCCAGTACTTC; CDR3 protein: CASSYGHGGGETQYF
clone size: NA; CDR3 length: 13; V gene: TRBV7-2; J gene: TRBJ1-6; D gene: NA; CDR3 DNA: TGTGCCAGCAGCCTAAGGGGGAACAATCCCCTCCACTTT; CDR3 protein: CASSLRGNNPLHF
clone size: few; CDR3 length: 15; V gene: TRBV14; J gene: TRBJ2-7; D gene: TRBD2; CDR3 DNA: TGTGCCAGCAGCCATGGAGCGGGGGGCCTCTTTGGGCAGTACTTC; CDR3 protein: CASSHGAGGLFGQYF
clone size: NA; CDR3 length: 14; V gene: TRBV9; J gene: TRBJ2-1; D gene: NA; CDR3 DNA: TGTGCCAGCAGTACCGGGACCACACCGAATGAGCAGTTCTTC; CDR3 protein: CASSTGTTPNEQFF
clone size: NA; CDR3 length: 16; V gene: TRBV20-1; J gene: TRBJ2-1; D gene: TRBD2; CDR3 DNA: TGCAGTGCCAACAGACTAGCGGGGGTCCAGAACAATGAGCAGTTCTTC; CDR3 protein: CSANRLAGVQNNEQFF
clone size: many; CDR3 length: 13; V gene: TRBV9; J gene: TRBJ2-2; D gene: NA; CDR3 DNA: TGTGCCAGCAGCGTAGAGGTAGCCGGGGAGCTGTTTTTT; CDR3 protein: CASSVEVAGELFF
clone size: few; CDR3 length: 17; V gene: TRBV4-1; J gene: TRBJ2-6; D gene: NA; CDR3 DNA: TGCGCCAGCAGCCAAGGGAGGTCGAGGGCTGGGGCCAACGTCCTGACTTTC; CDR3 protein: CASSQGRSRAGANVLTF
clone size: NA; CDR3 length: 15; V gene: TRBV5-1; J gene: TRBJ1-6; D gene: TRBD1; CDR3 DNA: TGCGCCAGCAGCTTGGAGAGGGGGCACAATTCACCCCTCCACTTT; CDR3 protein: CASSLERGHNSPLHF
clone size: NA; CDR3 length: 16; V gene: TRBV20-1; J gene: TRBJ2-2; D gene: TRBD2; CDR3 DNA: TGCAGTGCTAGAGATGGGACTAGCGGGTACACCGGGGAGCTGTTTTTT; CDR3 protein: CSARDGTSGYTGELFF
clone size: NA; CDR3 length: 15; V gene: TRBV6-1; J gene: TRBJ2-3; D gene: NA; CDR3 DNA: TGTGCCAGCAGTGAAGCCAGGGAGTTCACAGATACGCAGTATTTT; CDR3 protein: CASSEAREFTDTQYF
clone size: few; CDR3 length: 16; V gene: TRBV18; J gene: TRBJ1-2; D gene: NA; CDR3 DNA: TGTGCCAGCTCCCCTCGAGACAGAGCCCTTATTATTGGCTACACCTTC; CDR3 protein: CASSPRDRALIIGYTF
clone size: few; CDR3 length: 14; V gene: TRBV20-1; J gene: TRBJ2-1; D gene: TRBD2; CDR3 DNA: TGCAGTGCTAGCATGGGGACTAGCCCTCGAGAGCAGTTCTTC; CDR3 protein: CSASMGTSPREQFF
clone size: NA; CDR3 length: 17; V gene: TRBV12-3/TRBV12-4; J gene: TRBJ1-5; D gene: TRBD1; CDR3 DNA: TGTGCCAGCAGTCTGAGGGGACAGGGGGCCCTGAATCAGCCCCAGCATTTT; CDR3 protein: CASSLRGQGALNQPQHF
clone size: NA; CDR3 length: 15; V gene: TRBV7-2; J gene: TRBJ2-1; D gene: TRBD2; CDR3 DNA: TGTGCCAGCAGCACCCGGGACTACCATAACAATGAGCAGTTCTTC; CDR3 protein: CASSTRDYHNNEQFF
clone size: NA; CDR3 length: 13; V gene: TRBV11-3; J gene: TRBJ2-3; D gene: TRBD2; CDR3 DNA: TGTGCCAGCAGCGAAACAGCGGGGGATACGCAGTATTTT; CDR3 protein: CASSETAGDTQYF
clone size: NA; CDR3 length: 13; V gene: TRBV20-1; J gene: TRBJ2-2; D gene: NA; CDR3 DNA: TGCAGTGCTTTCCCTGTGAGCACCGGGGAGCTGTTTTTT; CDR3 protein: CSAFPVSTGELFF
clone size: many; CDR3 length: 14; V gene: TRBV6-5; J gene: TRBJ2-7; D gene: NA; CDR3 DNA: TGTGCCAGCAGTTCCGGACGGGGGAACTACGAGCAGTACTTC; CDR3 protein: CASSSGRGNYEQYF
clone size: NA; CDR3 length: 12; V gene: TRBV12-3/TRBV12-4; J gene: TRBJ1-1; D gene: NA; CDR3 DNA: TGTGCCAGCAGGCCGGACAGAACTGAAGCTTTCTTT; CDR3 protein: CASRPDRTEAFF
clone size: NA; CDR3 length: 13; V gene: TRBV6-5; J gene: TRBJ1-2; D gene: NA; CDR3 DNA: TGTGCCAGCAGTTACAAGGGAAACTATGGCTACACCTTC; CDR3 protein: CASSYKGNYGYTF
clone size: NA; CDR3 length: 15; V gene: TRBV7-8; J gene: TRBJ1-2; D gene: TRBD1; CDR3 DNA: TGTGCCAGCAGCCCACGGACAGGGGGCGTGGATGGCTACACCTTC; CDR3 protein: CASSPRTGGVDGYTF
clone size: many; CDR3 length: 15; V gene: TRBV7-7; J gene: TRBJ2-5; D gene: TRBD1; CDR3 DNA: TGTGCTAGCAGCTCCGGGACAGGGTGGTACGAGACCCAGTACTTC; CDR3 protein: CASSSGTGWYETQYF
clone size: few; CDR3 length: 17; V gene: TRBV29-1; J gene: TRBJ2-5; D gene: NA; CDR3 DNA: TGCAGCGCTCTGGGTTCGGTGAGGGGGGTTGGCCAAGAGACCCAGTACTTC; CDR3 protein: CSALGSVRGVGQETQYF